This T cell receptor (beta chain) derives from a study of blood T cell repertoires in COVID-19. Study-wide context: There were acute and convalescent COVID-19 samples, and they came from the United States, Italy and Spain.

In the original analysis: Nucleated cell number was recorded as an estimate derived from reference gene primer amplification. Clones were read by immunoSEQ multiplex PCR, and TCRdb kept only the in-frame ones, dropping some. The D gene and trimming were derived from the DNA, and the V and J assignments and clone size from that table. Among 110,000 to 150,000 clones listed, about 70% were seen once. The germline V gene has CDR1 SQVTM and CDR2 ANQGSEA. The CDR3 contains 14 residues. The V and J ends lost 6 bases and 7 bases respectively, with 16 bases between them. The rearrangement links TRBV29-1 to TRBJ1-6, with D perhaps TRBD1 (6 bases). Sequencing was done on a sample of peripheral blood. This TCR derives from a man older than 75 with acute or convalescent COVID-19. The CDR3 nucleotides read TGCAGCGTAAGATTGACAGGATCAAATTCACCCCTCCACTTT. This translates into CSVRLTGSNSPLHF. The full variable domain, rest sourced from reference TRBV29-1 and TRBJ1-6, is SAVISQKPSRDICQRGTSLTIQCQVDSQVTMMFWYRQQPGQSLTLIATANQGSEATYESGFVIDKFPISRPNLTFSTLTVSNMSPEDSSIYLCSVRLTGSNSPLHFGNGTRLTVT.